A selection of T cell receptor beta chains follows, all from one sample in a study of T cell repertoires in cytomegalovirus infection. Antigens of these TCRs are unknown. MiXCR was run by TCRdb on the reads, yielding one entry per CDR3 protein. This repertoire shows some 350,000 distinct CDR3 sequences, around 29% found once; its top ten account for 15% to 20%. The specimen comprised cultured PBMCs, sampled from culture after CMV antigen stimulation. The receptor source for this set is a human donor in good health (CMV status not recorded). Some clones in this sample may be carry-over from other donors' samples. Both conserved end residues are part of each CDR3. The D gene is left open where the match is weak. Not every row has a clone size; where given, it reads once, few, many or a size class.

v_call	j_call	clone_size	d_call	cdr3_aa	cdr3_nt
TRBV15	TRBJ1-1	once	-	CATSSQMNTEAFF	TGTGCTACCAGCAGCCAGATGAACACTGAAGCTTTCTTT
TRBV7-9	TRBJ2-1	-	-	CASSLGAPGYEQFF	TGTGCCAGCAGCTTAGGCGCGCCCGGCTATGAGCAGTTCTTC
TRBV11-3	TRBJ2-2	-	-	CASSLGRGYTGELFF	TGTGCCAGCAGCTTAGGGCGGGGATACACCGGGGAGCTGTTTTTT
TRBV10-3	TRBJ2-7	few	-	CAISEDTVKYEQYF	TGTGCCATCAGTGAGGACACCGTAAAATACGAGCAGTACTTC
TRBV5-5	TRBJ2-4	-	-	CASSTGQGGNIQYF	TGTGCCAGCAGTACCGGACAGGGAGGGAACATTCAGTACTTC
TRBV6-1	TRBJ1-2	-	-	CASSDRRAGGYTF	TGTGCCAGCAGTGATCGGAGGGCAGGTGGCTACACCTTC
TRBV7-8	TRBJ1-1	few	-	CASSLKGDMNTEAFF	TGTGCCAGCAGCTTAAAGGGGGACATGAACACTGAAGCTTTCTTT
TRBV7-2	TRBJ1-3	-	-	CASSLVSGSGNTIYF	TGTGCCAGCAGCTTAGTCTCAGGGTCTGGAAACACCATATATTTT
TRBV7-9	TRBJ2-3	few	-	CASSVGQISTDTQYF	TGTGCCAGCAGCGTTGGACAGATTAGCACAGATACGCAGTATTTT
TRBV11-2	TRBJ1-4	many	-	CASSLGSGGTQKLFF	TGTGCCAGCAGCTTGGGATCGGGGGGAACGCAAAAACTGTTTTTT
TRBV30	TRBJ1-3	many	-	CAWSPTAPGNTIYF	TGTGCCTGGAGCCCGACGGCGCCTGGAAACACCATATATTTT
TRBV4-1	TRBJ1-4	-	-	CASSQDRMEGRFWKEKLFF	TGCGCCAGCAGCCAAGACCGGATGGAGGGAAGATTTTGGAAGGAAAAACTGTTTTTT
TRBV20-1	TRBJ2-3	-	TRBD2	CSARGDLREGILTDTQYF	TGCAGTGCTAGAGGCGATTTGCGGGAGGGAATTTTGACAGATACGCAGTATTTT
TRBV19	TRBJ2-1	-	TRBD2	CASSPRPSGYNEQFF	TGTGCCAGTAGTCCAAGGCCTAGCGGATACAATGAGCAGTTCTTC
TRBV10-3	TRBJ1-4	few	-	CAIAHSLNEKLFF	TGTGCCATCGCGCACAGCCTTAATGAAAAACTGTTTTTT
TRBV2	TRBJ2-5	few	-	CASSDTLGVVQYF	TGTGCCAGCAGTGATACTTTGGGGGTGGTCCAGTACTTC
TRBV28	TRBJ2-1	-	TRBD1	CASRRKGQGSYNEQFF	TGTGCCAGCAGGAGAAAGGGACAGGGCTCCTACAATGAGCAGTTCTTC
TRBV9	TRBJ2-5	few	-	CASSPGHGTQYF	TGTGCCAGCAGCCCTGGGCACGGGACCCAGTACTTC
TRBV11-2	TRBJ2-2	-	-	CASSPWGGELFF	TGTGCCAGCAGCCCATGGGGCGGGGAGCTGTTTTTT
TRBV7-6	TRBJ1-1	-	-	CASSPSAVRVKAFF	TGTGCCAGCAGCCCGTCGGCGGTAAGGGTAAAAGCTTTCTTT
TRBV4-2	TRBJ1-2	-	TRBD1	CASSQDTTGPGYTF	TGTGCCAGCAGCCAAGACACGACAGGGCCTGGCTACACCTTC
TRBV28	TRBJ2-1	-	-	CASSLLALAASYNEQFF	TGTGCCAGCAGTTTATTGGCTTTAGCGGCCTCCTACAATGAGCAGTTCTTC
TRBV6-6	TRBJ2-1	few	-	CASSPLQTGNEQFF	TGTGCCAGCAGTCCCCTTCAGACCGGGAATGAGCAGTTCTTC
TRBV19	TRBJ2-1	-	TRBD2	CASEASGDYNEQFF	TGTGCCAGTGAGGCTAGCGGGGACTACAATGAGCAGTTCTTC
TRBV4-2	TRBJ2-7	few	-	CASSQFSGTSSGEQYF	TGTGCCAGCAGCCAATTCTCCGGGACATCCTCCGGTGAGCAGTACTTC
TRBV27	TRBJ2-1	medium-sized	-	CASSSPVGHRPPMQFF	TGTGCCAGCAGTTCCCCGGTCGGCCACAGGCCCCCTATGCAGTTCTTC
TRBV10-3	TRBJ2-1	few	TRBD1	CAIQTGGGSYNEQFF	TGTGCCATCCAGACAGGGGGGGGATCCTACAATGAGCAGTTCTTC
TRBV7-3	TRBJ2-5	few	-	CASSLNPADSETQYF	TGTGCCAGCAGCTTAAACCCCGCGGACAGTGAGACCCAGTACTTC
TRBV6-1	TRBJ1-1	-	-	CASKNVQDTEAFF	TGTGCCAGCAAGAATGTACAGGACACTGAAGCTTTCTTT
TRBV27	TRBJ1-6	few	-	CASSLVVGDLYNSPLHF	TGTGCCAGCAGTTTAGTGGTTGGCGACCTCTATAATTCACCCCTCCACTTT